The 7 T cell receptor beta chains below all came from one sample that was sequenced in a study of T cells in Graves' hyperthyroidism and ophthalmopathy (dated by TCRdb to between 2018 and 2021). Libraries were constructed by multiplex PCR. The sequencer listed for this sample is Illumina HiSeq 2000. Amplification of TCR beta CDR3 regions was carried out from RNA transcripts. The TCR CDR3 was subjected to a first round of RT-PCR using the HTBI primer set and the Qiagen OneStep RT-PCR kit. TCRdb's own reprocessing of the public reads used fastp at Q25 and MiXCR and kept productive beta chains. A single entry per CDR3 protein holds the most common genes and DNA from its merged rows. The sample table holds 360,000 or so distinct CDR3 sequences, of which about a sixth were seen once. Around 15% of the sample comes from the top ten. The sample was blood. These receptors were collected from a woman in her forties with Graves' ophthalmopathy.

This clonotype was recorded many times. This rearrangement joins TRBV11-2 to TRBJ2-7; a possible D gene is TRBD2 (5 bases). The germline CDR1 and CDR2 sequences are SGHAT and FQNNGV. The CDR3 totals 16 residues. The V gene lost 0 bases and the J gene lost 0 bases, with 12 bases spanning the gap. The CDR3 DNA is TGTGCCAGCAGCTTAGAAGGCGGGCTGCTCTCCTACGAGCAGTACTTC. The encoded protein is CASSLEGGLLSYEQYF.

The table lists this clonotype with many counts. The V and J genes are TRBV20-1 and TRBJ2-7; perhaps TRBD1 as D (8 bases). This CDR3 region has 15 residues. Germline CDR1 is DFQATT and CDR2 is SNEGSKA (reference sequence). V was clipped by 6 bases and J by 0 bases, with 18 bases between them. The CDR3 spells CSAPKQGGSSYEQYF. The CDR3 bases are TGCAGTGCGCCGAAACAGGGGGGGAGCTCCTACGAGCAGTACTTC.

This clonotype was counted ten times or more. Here the CDR3 DNA reads TGTGCCAGTAGTATGGCACAGGGGGCGCGGGAGCAGTACTTC. Translation gives CASSMAQGAREQYF. This chain uses TRBV19 with TRBJ2-7; 9 bases are shared with TRBD1. The CDR3 is 14 residues long. The V and J ends lost 3 bases and 7 bases, in that order; junction bases with no gene match: 7. Per germline, CDR1 LNHDA and CDR2 SQIVND (reference sequence).

This clonotype was observed at least ten times. V gene TRBV6-2 or TRBV6-3 combines with J gene TRBJ1-5, with a possible D match to TRBD1 (6 bases). Trimming removed 4 bases from V and 3 bases from J, with 10 bases in between. The length of the CDR3 is 14 residues. CDR1 is MNHEY and CDR2 is SVGEGT in the germline V gene. This CDR3 is CASSSDSYNQPQHF. The CDR3 nucleotides are TGTGCCAGCAGTTCGGACAGCTACAATCAGCCCCAGCATTTT.

This clonotype was picked up many times. The chain is built from TRBV28 and TRBJ2-5, with TRBD2 matching over 7 bases. The germline V gene has CDR1 MDHEN and CDR2 SYDVKM. With 6 bases clipped from V and 5 bases from J, the junction kept 18 bases outside the gene matches. This CDR3 contains 17 residues. CDR3 protein: CASSRGPGEGGRETQYF. DNA of the CDR3: TGTGCCAGCAGCCGAGGCCCCGGGGAGGGAGGAAGGGAGACCCAGTACTTC.

This clonotype was found many times. The chain links TRBV6-2 or TRBV6-3 to TRBJ2-7; TRBD2 is a possible D gene (6 bases). Trimming took 2 bases from V and 3 from J, leaving 11 bases between them. The CDR3 sequence is 14 residues long. Germline V CDR1 and CDR2: MNHEY, SVGEGT. The CDR3 DNA sequence: TGTGCCAGCAGTTACGGACTACTGGGCTACGAGCAGTACTTC. Its translation is CASSYGLLGYEQYF.

V gene TRBV6-1 combines with J gene TRBJ1-1; 8 bases align to TRBD1. The length of the CDR3 is 14 residues. V dropped 7 bases and J dropped 5; count of bases not matched to a gene: 9. CDR1 is MNHNS and CDR2 is SASEGT in the germline V gene. The CDR3 region has the DNA TGTGCCAGCATAGATACAGGGGGAAAGACTGAAGCTTTCTTT. Its protein is CASIDTGGKTEAFF.